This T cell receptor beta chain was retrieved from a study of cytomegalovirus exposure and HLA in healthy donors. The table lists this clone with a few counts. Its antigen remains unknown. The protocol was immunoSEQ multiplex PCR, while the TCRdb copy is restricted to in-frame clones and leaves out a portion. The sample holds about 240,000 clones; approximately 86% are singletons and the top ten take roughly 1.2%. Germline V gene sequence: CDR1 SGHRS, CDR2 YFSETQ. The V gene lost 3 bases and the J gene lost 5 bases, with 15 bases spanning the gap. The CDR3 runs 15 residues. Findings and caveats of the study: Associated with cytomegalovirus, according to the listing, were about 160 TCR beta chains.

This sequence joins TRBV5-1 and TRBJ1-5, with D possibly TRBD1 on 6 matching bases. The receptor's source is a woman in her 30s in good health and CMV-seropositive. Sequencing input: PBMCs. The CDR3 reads CASSWEQGEYQPQHF. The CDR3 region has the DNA TGCGCCAGCAGCTGGGAACAGGGTGAGTATCAGCCCCAGCATTTT.